Each of the 30 T cell receptor beta chains below was sequenced from the same sample in a study of control samples from healthy donors and cancer patients. TCRdb's table, derived via immunoSEQ multiplex PCR, lists solely in-frame clones and lacks some. The sample has about 25,000 clones; around 85% are singletons. Sequenced sample: PBMCs. The receptors come from a woman in her sixties or seventies with head and neck cancer.

CDR3 sequence: CASSQPVDSTEAFF. The CDR3 DNA is TGCGCCAGCAGCCAACCCGTTGACAGCACTGAAGCTTTCTTT. This chain connects TRBV4-1 to TRBJ1-1, with D possibly TRBD1 on 5 matching bases. The CDR3 consists of 14 residues. Looked up from germline, CDR1 is MGHRA and CDR2 is YSYEKL. V shed 2 bases and J shed 4 bases, with 11 bases lying between them.

V and J are TRBV14 and TRBJ2-1; possibly TRBD2 for D (6 bases). Germline CDR1 reads SGHDN; CDR2 reads FVKESK. CDR3 size: 17 residues. V lost 4 bases and J lost 7, with 23 bases in between. The CDR3 nucleotides read TGTGCCAGCAGCCTCGGTGGGGGGTCAGGGACCCCGAATGAGCAGTTCTTC. Protein sequence: CASSLGGGSGTPNEQFF.

This chain links TRBV18 with TRBJ2-1; 9 bases map to TRBD1. V lost 6 bases, J lost 4 bases, and 7 bases stayed unmatched. The V gene's germline CDR1 is KGHSH and CDR2 LQKENI. There are 15 residues in the CDR3. The CDR3 loop is CASSPGTGMYNEQFF. As DNA, the CDR3 is TGTGCCAGCTCCCCCGGGACAGGGATGTACAATGAGCAGTTCTTC. Looking up the rest from reference TRBV18 and TRBJ2-1 gives the full variable domain: NAGVMQNPRHLVRRRGQEARLRCSPMKGHSHVYWYRQLPEEGLKFMVYLQKENIIDESGMPKERFSAEFPKEGPSILRIQQVVRGDSAAYFCASSPGTGMYNEQFFGPGTRLTVL.

The V gene is TRBV29-1, the J gene TRBJ2-7, with 7 positions matching TRBD2. The junction had 6 bases not matched to a gene; V was cut back by 4 bases and J by 3 bases. CDR3 length: 13 amino acids. Germline assignment: CDR1 SQVTM and CDR2 ANQGSEA. The CDR3 DNA is TGCAGCGTTGGGGGGGGATCAAACTACGAGCAGTACTTC. Its protein is CSVGGGSNYEQYF.

This sequence joins TRBV7-3 and TRBJ2-3; D perhaps matches TRBD2 (6 bases). The V gene lost 8 bases and the J gene lost 2 bases, with 11 bases spanning the gap. CDR3 length equals 13 residues. In germline, CDR1 is SGHTA, CDR2 FQGTGA. CDR3 DNA sequence: TGTGCCAGCCGGGGCGGGAACACAGATACGCAGTATTTT. This encodes CASRGGNTDTQYF.

V and J are TRBV12-5 and TRBJ2-7, with TRBD1 matching over 10 bases. Looked up from germline, CDR1 is LGHNT and CDR2 is FRNRAP. Trimming took 4 bases from V and 3 from J; bases not matched to a gene: 15. The CDR3 covers 18 residues. CDR3 sequence: CASGSRDRGLLNHYEQYF. CDR3 coding DNA: TGTGCTAGTGGTTCCCGGGACAGGGGCCTCCTAAACCACTACGAGCAGTACTTC.

The chain couples TRBV7-2 to TRBJ2-3; no definite D call. Trimming shortened V by 4 bases and J by 0 bases, and 14 bases separated the two germline ends. From germline, CDR1 is SGHTA and CDR2 FQGNSA. The CDR3 totals 16 residues. Here the CDR3 reads CASSSPETPSTDTQYF. Here the CDR3 DNA reads TGTGCCAGCAGCTCCCCGGAGACACCTAGCACAGATACGCAGTATTTT.

This clone was observed a handful of times. The chain joins TRBV11-1 to TRBJ2-7; D not resolved. Looked up from germline, CDR1 is SGHAT and CDR2 is FQDESV (reference sequence). CDR3 length equals 13 residues. Trimming pared 2 bases from V and 3 bases from J, leaving 8 bases between. In nucleotides, the CDR3 is TGTGCCAGCAGCTTACCCTACAACTACGAGCAGTACTTC. It yields the protein CASSLPYNYEQYF.

The table lists this clone with a few counts. V gene TRBV7-2 combines with J gene TRBJ2-7; 15 bases align to TRBD2. CDR1 and CDR2 from the germline V gene are SGHTA and FQGNSA. J was trimmed by 6 bases and V by 1 base; bases with no gene match: 1. The CDR3 length is 15 residues. This CDR3 reads CASSLEGLAGGEQYF. CDR3 in DNA: TGTGCCAGCAGCTTAGAGGGACTAGCGGGAGGCGAGCAGTACTTC. Using reference TRBV7-2 and TRBJ2-7 for the parts outside the CDR3, the full variable domain is GAGVSQSPSNKVTEKGKDVELRCDPISGHTALYWYRQSLGQGLEFLIYFQGNSAPDKSGLPSDRFSAERTGGSVSTLTIQRTQQEDSAVYLCASSLEGLAGGEQYFGPGTRLTVT.

The chain is built from TRBV5-1 and TRBJ2-7; a possible D gene is TRBD2 (6 bases). There are 16 residues in the CDR3. Germline CDR1 reads SGHRS; CDR2 reads YFSETQ. Deletions cut 0 bases from V and 2 bases from J, with 15 bases between. CDR3 in amino acids: CASSLGIGDSAYEQYF. CDR3 bases: TGCGCCAGCAGCTTGGGTATCGGGGACTCCGCCTACGAGCAGTACTTC. The full variable domain, in which reference TRBV5-1 and TRBJ2-7 provide the parts outside the CDR3, is KAGVTQTPRYLIKTRGQQVTLSCSPISGHRSVSWYQQTPGQGLQFLFEYFSETQRNKGNFPGRFSGRQFSNSRSEMNVSTLELGDSALYLCASSLGIGDSAYEQYFGPGTRLTVT.

The chain uses TRBV9 and TRBJ1-1; tentatively, D is TRBD1 (5 bases). Germline values: CDR1 SGDLS, CDR2 YYNGEE. Trimming pared 4 bases from V and 0 bases from J, leaving 13 bases between. There are 15 residues in the CDR3. CDR3 nucleotides: TGTGCCAGCAGCCCTCGTCGGGACTTGAACACTGAAGCTTTCTTT. It translates to CASSPRRDLNTEAFF.

The CDR3 DNA sequence: TGCGCCAGCAGCTTGACCGGGGGGTCGGAGACCGGGGAGCTGTTTTTT. This gives the protein CASSLTGGSETGELFF. This rearrangement joins TRBV5-1 to TRBJ2-2; 7 bases map to TRBD2. After removal of 1 base from V and 5 bases from J, the junction contained 8 bases not matched to a gene. The CDR3 runs 16 residues. The germline V gene has CDR1 SGHRS and CDR2 YFSETQ.

The genes are TRBV5-4 and TRBJ2-2, with 7 bases identical to TRBD1. Losses at the gene ends were 4 bases for V and 6 bases for J; bases not matched to a gene: 6. The CDR3 runs 14 residues. Germline V gene lookup returns CDR1 SGHNT and CDR2 YYREEE (reference sequence). CDR3 region: CASSTYRGSGELFF. The CDR3 region has the DNA TGTGCCAGCAGCACCTACAGGGGATCCGGGGAGCTGTTTTTT.

This clone showed up just a few times. This CDR3 is CASSLGGSGSGYEQYF. DNA for the CDR3: TGTGCCAGCAGCTTGGGCGGTAGCGGGAGTGGCTACGAGCAGTACTTC. V gene TRBV5-4 combines with J gene TRBJ2-7, with 9 bases matching TRBD2. V was clipped by 0 bases and J by 3 bases; unmatched bases: 7. The germline V gene has CDR1 SGHNT and CDR2 YYREEE (reference sequence). The CDR3 length is 16 residues.

This chain joins TRBV4-3 and TRBJ1-2; D gene unclear. The CDR3 has 14 residues. Trimming removed 0 bases from V and 4 bases from J, with 9 bases in between. Germline loops: CDR1 LGHNA, CDR2 YSLEER. Here the CDR3 DNA reads TGCGCCAGCAGCCAAGATGGCGGGGTCTATGGCTACACCTTC. Amino acid sequence: CASSQDGGVYGYTF.

Notes on this clone: Additional DNA sequences in this sample encode the identical CDR3. The chain uses TRBV6-4 and TRBJ2-3; D is unresolved. V lost 3 bases to trimming and J lost 2 bases, with 15 bases between them. CDR1 and CDR2 (germline): MRHNA, SNTAGT. The CDR3 extends over 16 amino acids. The DNA of the CDR3 is TGTGCCAGCAGTGAATGGGCCAGGAGAGACACAGATACGCAGTATTTT. It translates to CASSEWARRDTDTQYF.

CDR3: CASSYGGTSTDTQYF. CDR3 coding DNA: TGTGCCAGCAGTTACGGGGGGACTAGCACAGATACGCAGTATTTT. The J gene is TRBJ2-3, the V gene TRBV6-2 or TRBV6-3; tentatively, D is TRBD2 (6 bases). V lost 2 bases to trimming and J lost 0 bases, with 9 bases between them. This CDR3 is 15 amino acids long. The V gene's germline CDR1 is MNHEY and CDR2 SVGEGT.

This rearrangement joins TRBV7-2 to TRBJ1-4, with D unclear. The length of the CDR3 is 15 residues. Germline V lookup: CDR1 SGHTA, CDR2 FQGNSA. The V end was cut by 5 bases, the J end by 8 bases, with 18 bases between. The CDR3 spells CASSPTYGIGEKLFF. The CDR3 DNA reads TGTGCCAGCAGCCCCACTTACGGGATAGGGGAAAAACTGTTTTTT.

A word on this clone: One end of the junction is discordant with germline, which a read error may explain. The CDR3 is CASSSYRDRDWGLHF. In DNA, the CDR3 is TGTGCCAGCAGCTCCTATCGGGACAGGGACTGGGGCTTGCATTTT. The V call is TRBV11-2, the J call TRBJ1-3, with 9 positions matching TRBD1. This CDR3 is 15 amino acids long. Germline values: CDR1 SGHAT, CDR2 FQNNGV.

The chain uses TRBV6-2 or TRBV6-3 and TRBJ1-1; 8 bases agree with TRBD1. CDR1 and CDR2 from the germline V gene are MNHEY and SVGEGT. This CDR3 contains 16 residues. V dropped 4 bases and J dropped 7; count of bases not matched to a gene: 14. The CDR3 region is CASSSEDRDKPYEAFF. The CDR3 DNA sequence: TGTGCCAGCAGTTCCGAGGACAGGGATAAGCCCTATGAAGCTTTCTTT.

The chain couples TRBV5-1 to TRBJ2-1; TRBD2 matches 9 bases. V shed 1 base, J shed 5 bases, and the junction held 16 bases outside the gene matches. Germline values: CDR1 SGHRS, CDR2 YFSETQ. The CDR3 sequence is 19 residues long. CDR3 sequence reads: CASSLWGGVAGVGNNEQFF. The CDR3 region has the DNA TGCGCCAGCAGCTTGTGGGGTGGGGTAGCGGGAGTCGGGAACAATGAGCAGTTCTTC.

CDR3 in amino acids: CASSIGGTGQPQHF. The CDR3 bases are TGTGCCAGTAGTATAGGTGGGACCGGGCAGCCCCAGCATTTT. V and J are TRBV19 and TRBJ1-5, with D possibly TRBD1 on 5 matching bases. The CDR3 is made up of 14 amino acids. Germline values: CDR1 LNHDA, CDR2 SQIVND (reference sequence). V was shortened by 1 base and J by 7 bases, with 11 bases between the two germline ends.

This rearrangement joins TRBV3-1 (or the pseudogene TRBV3-2) to TRBJ1-6; no firm D call. Trimming removed 4 bases at V and 3 bases at J, with 13 bases between. There are 16 residues in the CDR3. CDR1 is LGHDT, CDR2 YNNKEL, per germline (reference sequence). This CDR3 is CASSLGPVDYNSPLHF. Written as DNA, the CDR3 is TGTGCCAGCAGCCTTGGCCCCGTCGACTATAATTCACCCCTCCACTTT.

The J gene is TRBJ1-5, the V gene TRBV5-6, with D tentatively TRBD1 (5 bases). The CDR3 is 14 residues long. CDR1 is SGHDT and CDR2 is YYEEEE in the germline V gene. The germline V and J ends were trimmed by 1 base and 4 bases, with 9 bases remaining between them. CDR3 coding DNA: TGTGCCAGCAGCTTGCGAGGGACTAATCAGCCCCAGCATTTT. Translating gives CASSLRGTNQPQHF. The complete variable domain, with remaining parts taken from reference TRBV5-6 and TRBJ1-5, reads DAGVTQSPTHLIKTRGQQVTLRCSPKSGHDTVSWYQQALGQGPQFIFQYYEEEERQRGNFPDRFSGHQFPNYSSELNVNALLLGDSALYLCASSLRGTNQPQHFGDGTRLSIL.

This chain joins TRBV10-1 and TRBJ1-4; 8 bases line up with TRBD1. V dropped 6 bases and J dropped 6; count of bases not matched to a gene: 3. This CDR3 has 13 residues. Germline V lookup: CDR1 WNHNN, CDR2 SYGVQD (reference sequence). The CDR3 DNA follows: TGCGCCAGCAGACCGACAGGGGATGAAAAACTGTTTTTT. It specifies CASRPTGDEKLFF.

The CDR3 region has the DNA TGTGCCAGCAGCAGAATCGGGGAGACCCAGTACTTC. This codes for CASSRIGETQYF. The V call is TRBV14, the J call TRBJ2-5; no reliable D call. This CDR3 region has 12 residues. V lost 5 bases and J lost 5, with 9 bases in between. Per the germline V gene, CDR1 is SGHDN and CDR2 is FVKESK.

The chain couples TRBV5-6 to TRBJ2-1, with a weak D call TRBD2 (6 bases). The V and J ends lost 0 bases and 2 bases respectively, with 12 bases between them. The CDR3 runs to 16 residues. Looked up from germline, CDR1 is SGHDT and CDR2 is YYEEEE. DNA for the CDR3: TGTGCCAGCAGCTTGGAGGAGGGGCGAGCCTACAATGAGCAGTTCTTC. Its protein product is CASSLEEGRAYNEQFF.

The gene calls are TRBV28 and TRBJ2-1; possibly TRBD2 for D (6 bases). V was cut by 3 bases and J by 9 bases, with 21 bases left in between. The CDR3 has 16 amino acids. Germline CDR1 is MDHEN and CDR2 is SYDVKM. This CDR3 is CASSFGGPGLPGEQFF. The CDR3 DNA reads as TGTGCCAGCAGTTTTGGGGGACCGGGACTCCCGGGTGAGCAGTTCTTC.

The chain employs TRBV11-3 and TRBJ1-6; tentatively, D is TRBD1 (5 bases). Per the germline V gene, CDR1 is SGHNT and CDR2 is YENEEA. This CDR3 has 15 residues. V lost 3 bases to trimming and J lost 4 bases, with 10 bases between them. In DNA, the CDR3 is TGTGCCAGCAGCTTTACCGGGACTTATAATTCACCCCTCCACTTT. Translating gives CASSFTGTYNSPLHF.

The chain links TRBV5-1 to TRBJ2-3; a possible D gene is TRBD2 (5 bases). With 0 bases removed from V and 3 bases from J, the gap between germline ends came to 5 bases. This CDR3 is 13 amino acids long. Looked up from germline, CDR1 is SGHRS and CDR2 is YFSETQ. This CDR3 reads CASSLAGTDTQYF. The CDR3 nucleotides read TGCGCCAGCAGCTTGGCGGGGACAGATACGCAGTATTTT.